A selection of T cell receptor beta chains follows, all from one sample in a study of blood T cell repertoires in COVID-19. Libraries were prepared by immunoSEQ multiplex PCR; TCRdb keeps only in-frame clonotypes and omits some of them. The top ten clones hold under 4.5% of a sample with over 250,000 clones, 88% of them seen once. The sample comprised peripheral blood. These receptors were taken from a man aged 55 to 70 who had recovered from COVID-19. Each CDR3 is given with its conserved first and last residue. A D gene is named only where the DNA matches it firmly. Rows may omit the clone size; those that give it use once, few, many or a size class.

-	TRBV6-5	TRBD1	TRBJ2-7	TGTGCCAGCAAAACAGGGGGTTCCTACGAGCAGTACTTC	CASKTGGSYEQYF
-	TRBV9	-	TRBJ1-4	TGTGCCAGCAGCCGGAGGAATGAAAAACTGTTTTTT	CASSRRNEKLFF
-	TRBV5-4	TRBD2	TRBJ2-1	TGTGCCAGCAGCCGCGCTAGCGGGGGGGCCAATGAGCAGTTCTTC	CASSRASGGANEQFF
few	TRBV2	-	TRBJ1-6	TGTGCCAGCAGCGGGGGGGACACCTCTAATTCACCCCTCCACTTT	CASSGGDTSNSPLHF
-	TRBV7-8	-	TRBJ2-3	TGTGCCAGCAGCTTAGGGTTGGCGGGGAACACAGATACGCAGTATTTT	CASSLGLAGNTDTQYF
-	TRBV19	TRBD1	TRBJ1-6	TGTGCCAGTAGATGGGACAGCAGCTCCTATAATTCACCCCTCCACTTT	CASRWDSSSYNSPLHF
-	TRBV5-1	TRBD2	TRBJ2-7	TGCGCCAGCAGCTTGCGCGGGGGTGCGGCCTACGAGCAGTACTTC	CASSLRGGAAYEQYF
-	TRBV19	-	TRBJ1-3	TGTGCCAGTAGTATAATGGCAGGGACTGGAAACACCATATATTTT	CASSIMAGTGNTIYF
-	TRBV27	TRBD2	TRBJ2-5	TGTGCCAGCAGACCTATAGCGGGGAAACCCCAAGAGACCCAGTACTTC	CASRPIAGKPQETQYF
-	TRBV19	-	TRBJ2-7	TGTGCCAGTAGTATGGGAGGTACCGAGCAGTACTTC	CASSMGGTEQYF
-	TRBV6-5	-	TRBJ2-3	TGTGCCAGCAGCTCTACTTTGACAGCCCCCCGTACGCAGTATTTT	CASSSTLTAPRTQYF
-	TRBV27	-	TRBJ2-5	TGTGCCAGCATCCGGGGAGAGACCCAGTACTTC	CASIRGETQYF
-	TRBV19	-	TRBJ1-2	TGTGCCAGTAGCCCTCCCACCGGGTGGTATGGCTACACCTTC	CASSPPTGWYGYTF
once	TRBV30	-	TRBJ2-7	TGTGCCTGGTTTCCAAAAGTCGGGATCAAACACTACGAGCAGTACTTC	CAWFPKVGIKHYEQYF
-	TRBV7-2	TRBD1	TRBJ1-2	TGTGCCAGCAGGAAGACAGGGGGCCGGTATGGCTACACCTTC	CASRKTGGRYGYTF
-	TRBV11-1	-	TRBJ1-6	TGTGCCAGCAGCTTAGGGGACATACATAATTCACCCCTCCACTTT	CASSLGDIHNSPLHF
-	TRBV5-4	TRBD2	TRBJ2-3	TGTGCCAGCAGCCTAGCGGGGTCAGATACGCAGTATTTT	CASSLAGSDTQYF
few	TRBV5-6	TRBD1	TRBJ2-7	TGTGCCAGCAGCTTGGCGCTGGGACAGGGGAAGTACGAGCAGTACTTC	CASSLALGQGKYEQYF
-	TRBV15	-	TRBJ1-2	TGTGCCACCAGCAAACGGGACACCGCTAACTATGGCTACACCTTC	CATSKRDTANYGYTF
-	TRBV7-2	TRBD1	TRBJ1-1	TGTGCCAGCAGCCGGACAGGGGGCGGCGGCACTGAAGCTTTCTTT	CASSRTGGGGTEAFF
-	TRBV7-9	-	TRBJ1-2	TGTGCCAGCCCGATGGCCCGGGACATCGTATCATATGGCTACACCTTC	CASPMARDIVSYGYTF
-	TRBV6-1	TRBD1	TRBJ1-3	TGTGCCAGCAGTGCCCGGGACAGGGATCGATCTGGAAACACCATATATTTT	CASSARDRDRSGNTIYF
-	TRBV7-3	TRBD1	TRBJ2-2	TGTGCCAGCAGCCCCCGCGGACAGGGGAACGGGGAGCTGTTTTTT	CASSPRGQGNGELFF
-	TRBV2	TRBD2	TRBJ2-2	TGTGCCAGCAGTGGACTAGCGGGGCGGGCAAACACCGGGGAGCTGTTTTTT	CASSGLAGRANTGELFF
-	TRBV27	TRBD1	TRBJ1-4	TGTGCCAGCTCCCGGACAGGGGGAAGGGGAGGGGAAAAACTGTTTTTT	CASSRTGGRGGEKLFF
-	TRBV5-1	-	TRBJ2-3	TGCGCCAGCAGCTTGGCCGGGATAGCCGCCTACACAGATACGCAGTATTTT	CASSLAGIAAYTDTQYF
-	TRBV3-1/TRBV3-2	TRBD2	TRBJ2-1	TGTGCCAGCAGCCAAGGGGTGGGGCAGCGGGGGCACAATGAGCAGTTCTTC	CASSQGVGQRGHNEQFF
-	TRBV6-1	TRBD1	TRBJ2-7	TGTGCCAGCAGTGATGAGGGTAGAGGGACAGGTGGATACGAGCAGTACTTC	CASSDEGRGTGGYEQYF
-	TRBV5-1	TRBD1	TRBJ2-7	TGCGCCAATCCCAAGCCCCGGGACAGGGGTAGGGAGCAGTACTTC	CANPKPRDRGREQYF
-	TRBV29-1	TRBD2	TRBJ2-3	TGCAGCGTGATGGGGCTAGCGGGGATTACAGATACGCAGTATTTT	CSVMGLAGITDTQYF
-	TRBV28	TRBD1	TRBJ2-6	TGTGCCAGCAGGTCTAACAGGGGCCCCTCTGGGGCCAACGTCCTGACTTTC	CASRSNRGPSGANVLTF
-	TRBV5-6	-	TRBJ1-5	TGTGCCAGCAGCTTGTCCGGGGATCAGCCCCAGCATTTT	CASSLSGDQPQHF
-	TRBV19	-	TRBJ1-2	TGTGCCAGTAGTAACCGGGGAGGTGGCTACACCTTC	CASSNRGGGYTF
few	TRBV11-2	TRBD2	TRBJ2-7	TGTGCCAGCAGCTTAGCCCGACTAGCGGGGAACTACGAGCAGTACTTC	CASSLARLAGNYEQYF
-	TRBV4-2	TRBD2	TRBJ2-7	TGTGCCAGCAGCCAACAGCGGGGGGCCACCTACGAGCAGTACTTC	CASSQQRGATYEQYF
-	TRBV18	TRBD1	TRBJ1-3	TGTGCCAGCTCAGTGGACAGGACCTCTGGAAACACCATATATTTT	CASSVDRTSGNTIYF
-	TRBV6-5	TRBD1	TRBJ1-1	TGTGCCAGCAGCCCAGGGGGGACCACTGAAGCTTTCTTT	CASSPGGTTEAFF
-	TRBV4-1	-	TRBJ2-7	TGCGCCAGCAGCCAAGTCGAGACATACTCCTACGAGCAGTACTTC	CASSQVETYSYEQYF
-	TRBV20-1	TRBD1	TRBJ1-2	TGCAGTGCTGACCAGGGGGATGGCTACACCTTC	CSADQGDGYTF
-	TRBV16	-	TRBJ1-1	TGTGCCAGCAGTCTAAGCCCTAGGGGCACTGAAGCTTTCTTT	CASSLSPRGTEAFF
-	TRBV27	-	TRBJ1-2	TGTGCCAGCAGTTTATTTGGCCATCGGAGAGACTATGGCTACACCTTC	CASSLFGHRRDYGYTF
-	TRBV27	TRBD1	TRBJ2-2	TGTGCCAGCAGCCAAAAAGGTGGACAGGGGGGCGCCGGGGAGCTGTTTTTT	CASSQKGGQGGAGELFF